Here is one T cell receptor (beta chain) with its context. What it recognizes is unknown. The length of the CDR3 is 14 residues. Trimming cost V 2 bases and J 3 bases, with 10 bases left between them. Germline CDR1 and CDR2: SNHLY and FYNNEI. This specimen belongs to a study of T cell responses to AZD1222 COVID-19 vaccine. Study outcomes and limitations: Seropositive AZD1222 recipients at baseline numbered only five or six. The sample set comprised mostly white British donors with more females, and clonal diversity was possibly underestimated.

The method was immunoSEQ multiplex PCR; TCRdb's version includes in-frame clones alone and lacks a portion of them. The sample yields approximately 150,000 clones, 80% to 95% seen once. The study pooled second doses at about 4 or about 12 weeks. This clonotype was sampled from an adult who received the AZD1222 COVID-19 vaccine. The rearrangement links TRBV2 to TRBJ1-1; D gene unclear. The material sequenced was peripheral blood, taken 28 days after the second AZD1222 dose. CDR3 DNA: TGTGCCAGCAGTGAACGTCTCGGTGACACTGAAGCTTTCTTT. Amino acid sequence: CASSERLGDTEAFF.